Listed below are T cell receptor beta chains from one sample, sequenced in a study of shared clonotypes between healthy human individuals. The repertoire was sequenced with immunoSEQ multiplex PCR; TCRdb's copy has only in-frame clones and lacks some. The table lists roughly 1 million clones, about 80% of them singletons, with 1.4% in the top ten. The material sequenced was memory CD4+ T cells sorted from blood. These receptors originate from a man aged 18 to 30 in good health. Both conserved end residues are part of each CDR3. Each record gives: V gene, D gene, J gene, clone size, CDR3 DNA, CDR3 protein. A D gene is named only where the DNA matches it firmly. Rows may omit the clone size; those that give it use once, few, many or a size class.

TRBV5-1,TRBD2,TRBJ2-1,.,TGCGCCAGCAGCTCTAGCGGGAGCCTCTACAATGAGCAGTTCTTC,CASSSSGSLYNEQFF
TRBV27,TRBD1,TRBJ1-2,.,TGTGCCAGCAGGGGTACAGGGGAAGGCTACACCTTC,CASRGTGEGYTF
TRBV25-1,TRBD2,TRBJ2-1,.,TGTGCCAGCAGTGAATTCGTATCTAGCGGGAACAATGAGCAGTTCTTC,CASSEFVSSGNNEQFF
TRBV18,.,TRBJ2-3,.,TGTGCCAGCTCACCTGGAGATACGCAGTATTTT,CASSPGDTQYF
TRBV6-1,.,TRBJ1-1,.,TGTGCCAGCAGGGGACTCTTCTCCATGAACACTGAAGCTTTCTTT,CASRGLFSMNTEAFF
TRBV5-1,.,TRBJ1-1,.,TGCGCCAGCAGCTTGGGGCCAGGGAACACTGAAGCTTTCTTT,CASSLGPGNTEAFF
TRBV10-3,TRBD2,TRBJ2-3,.,TGTGCCACCATCCCGGGACTAGGGCGGGATACGCAGTATTTT,CATIPGLGRDTQYF
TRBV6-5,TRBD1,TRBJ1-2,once,TGTGCCAGCAGTCCTCGGGACAGGCCTAACTATGGCTACACCTTC,CASSPRDRPNYGYTF
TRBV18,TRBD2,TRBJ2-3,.,TGTGCCAGCTCACCACGCGGGACTAGCGGGACCAGCACAGATACGCAGTATTTT,CASSPRGTSGTSTDTQYF
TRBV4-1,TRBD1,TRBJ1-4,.,TGCGCCAGCAGCCAAGATGGGACAGCGGTTAGGGAAAAACTGTTTTTT,CASSQDGTAVREKLFF
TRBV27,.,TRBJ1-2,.,TGTGCCAGCAGTTTATGGCCGGGCGGTGGTGGCTACACCTTC,CASSLWPGGGGYTF
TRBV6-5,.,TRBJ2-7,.,TGTGCCAGCAGTACCGTAACAGGAATCTCCTACGAGCAGTACTTC,CASSTVTGISYEQYF
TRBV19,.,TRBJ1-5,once,TGTGCCAGTCGGACATCTTCTGGGGCTGGCAATCAGCCCCAGCATTTT,CASRTSSGAGNQPQHF
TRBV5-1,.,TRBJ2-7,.,TGCGCCAGCAGCTTAAGCCAGGGGACCGACGAGCAGTACTTC,CASSLSQGTDEQYF
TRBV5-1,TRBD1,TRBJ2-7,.,TGCGCCAGCAGCTTGAGGGGACAGGGTTCCTACGAGCAGTACTTC,CASSLRGQGSYEQYF
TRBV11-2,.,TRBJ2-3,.,TGTGCCAGCAGCGTAGGCGGGCGCGGCACAGATACGCAGTATTTT,CASSVGGRGTDTQYF
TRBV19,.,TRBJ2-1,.,TGTGCCAGTAGTATATTTCGACACAACAATGAGCAGTTCTTC,CASSIFRHNNEQFF
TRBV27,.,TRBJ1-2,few,TGTGCCAGCTCACTTATGGGGGCCCCAGGTTTGGCCTATTATGGCTACACCTTC,CASSLMGAPGLAYYGYTF
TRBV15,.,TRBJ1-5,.,TGTGCCACCAGCAGAGATGAAGGGCTATTCAATCAGCCCCAGCATTTT,CATSRDEGLFNQPQHF
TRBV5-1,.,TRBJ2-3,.,TGCGCCAGCAGCTTCTCGCCCGGGGGGCATGGAGATACGCAGTATTTT,CASSFSPGGHGDTQYF
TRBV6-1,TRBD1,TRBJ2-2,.,TGTGCCAGCAGGCAGGGGGCGCCCGGGGAGCTGTTTTTT,CASRQGAPGELFF
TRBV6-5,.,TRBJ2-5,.,TGTGCCAGCAGACCCGCCCCGGCCGGGGAGACCCAGTACTTC,CASRPAPAGETQYF
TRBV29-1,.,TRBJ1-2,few,TGCAGCGTTCGTCAGGGTACTAACTATGGCTACACCTTC,CSVRQGTNYGYTF
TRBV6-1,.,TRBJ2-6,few,TGTGCCAGCAGTGGACGGGGGTCTGGGGCCAACGTCCTGACTTTC,CASSGRGSGANVLTF
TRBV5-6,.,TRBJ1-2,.,TGTGCCAGCAGCTTGGTGACGGGAATGTATGGCTACACCTTC,CASSLVTGMYGYTF
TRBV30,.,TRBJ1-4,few,TGTGCCTGGAGTGTACTAAGGGTTGGAAATGAAAAACTGTTTTTT,CAWSVLRVGNEKLFF
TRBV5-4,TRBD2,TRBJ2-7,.,TGTGCCAGCAGCCGGGGCGGACTAGCGGCCATGTACGAGCAGTACTTC,CASSRGGLAAMYEQYF
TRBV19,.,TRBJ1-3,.,TGTGCCAGTAGTCCCCATGGCTCTGGAAACACCATATATTTT,CASSPHGSGNTIYF
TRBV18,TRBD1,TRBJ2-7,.,TGTGCCAGCTCATCTCGACAGGGGGCGGCCTACGAGCAGTACTTC,CASSSRQGAAYEQYF
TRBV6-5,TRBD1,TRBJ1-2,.,TGTGCCAGCAGTTACTCGTTGCAGGGGGCGACCTATGGCTACACCTTC,CASSYSLQGATYGYTF
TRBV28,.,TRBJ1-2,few,TGTGCCAGCCTTCCTGGCGAGGGTTTCAGCTATGGCTACACCTTC,CASLPGEGFSYGYTF
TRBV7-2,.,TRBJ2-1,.,TGTGCCAGCAGCCCTGGTGGCAGCTACAATGAGCAGTTCTTC,CASSPGGSYNEQFF
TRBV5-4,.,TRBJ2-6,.,TGTGCCAGCAGCCCCTGGACGGCGGCTGGGGCCAACGTCCTGACTTTC,CASSPWTAAGANVLTF
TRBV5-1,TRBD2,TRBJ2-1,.,TGCGCCAGCAGCAGGGAGGGAGGGTCCAAATACAATGAGCAGTTCTTC,CASSREGGSKYNEQFF
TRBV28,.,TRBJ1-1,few,TGTGCCAGCAGTTTAGGCTCGCCATTCGACCCCCTTGGTGAAGCTTTCTTT,CASSLGSPFDPLGEAFF
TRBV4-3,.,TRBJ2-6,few,TGCGCCAGCAGCCAAGATGGGAGCTCTGGGGCCAACGTCCTGACTTTC,CASSQDGSSGANVLTF
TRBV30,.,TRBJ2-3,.,TGTGCCTGGAGTGTTACAGCTAGCACAGATACGCAGTATTTT,CAWSVTASTDTQYF
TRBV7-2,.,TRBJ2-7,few,TGTGCCAGCAGCTCCGACTCCGGGCCTTACTACGAGCAGTACTTC,CASSSDSGPYYEQYF
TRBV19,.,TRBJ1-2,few,TGTGCCAGTAGGGAACAAGGTCACTATGGCTACACCTTC,CASREQGHYGYTF
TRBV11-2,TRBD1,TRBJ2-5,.,TGTGCCAGCAGCTTAGTCGTGGGACAGGGTCCGGAGACCCAGTACTTC,CASSLVVGQGPETQYF
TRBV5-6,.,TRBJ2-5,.,TGTGCCAGCAGCTTGGTCGGGGGCGGGGAAGAGACCCAGTACTTC,CASSLVGGGEETQYF
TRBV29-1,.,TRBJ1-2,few,TGCAGCGTGCTAGAGGGCTACACCTTC,CSVLEGYTF
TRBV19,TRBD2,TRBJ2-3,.,TGTGCCAGTAGTATACGAAACGCGGCTAGCGGGGGGGCTATAGATACGCAGTATTTT,CASSIRNAASGGAIDTQYF
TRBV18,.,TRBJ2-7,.,TGTGCCAGCTCACCAAATACCAACTCCTACGAGCAGTACTTC,CASSPNTNSYEQYF
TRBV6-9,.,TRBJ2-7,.,TGTGCCAGCAGGGCGACTAGGAGCTACGAGCAGTACTTC,CASRATRSYEQYF
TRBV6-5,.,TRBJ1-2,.,TGTGCCAGCAGCCCACAGGGAAACTATGGCTACACCTTC,CASSPQGNYGYTF
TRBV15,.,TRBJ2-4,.,TGTGCCACCAGCAGAGATCAGGGATCGGACAAAAACATTCAGTACTTC,CATSRDQGSDKNIQYF
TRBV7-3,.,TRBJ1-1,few,TGTGCCAGCAGCTTCCAGGGAGGTGGCACTGAAGCTTTCTTT,CASSFQGGGTEAFF
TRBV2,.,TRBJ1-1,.,TGTGCCAGCAGGGCTGGGGGCGGTGGGAGCACGGCTTTCTTT,CASRAGGGGSTAFF
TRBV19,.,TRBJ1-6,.,TGTGCCAGTAGTAGCCAAGACGGGAATTCACCCCTCCACTTT,CASSSQDGNSPLHF
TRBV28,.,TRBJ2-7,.,TGTGCCAGCGCAGACAGGCACGAGCAGTACTTC,CASADRHEQYF
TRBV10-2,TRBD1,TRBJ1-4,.,TGCGCCAGCAGTCTGGACAGGGGGACTAATGAAAAACTGTTTTTT,CASSLDRGTNEKLFF
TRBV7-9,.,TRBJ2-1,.,TGTGCCAGCAGCTTAGGAGGCACAGGCTCCTACAATGAGCAGTTCTTC,CASSLGGTGSYNEQFF